One sample yielded the 21 T cell receptor beta chains listed below, sequenced in a study of blood T cell repertoires in COVID-19. Repertoires were generated with immunoSEQ multiplex PCR, while TCRdb's copy carries only in-frame clones and drops some. The data show 250,000 to 300,000 clones, 75% to 90% seen once. Specimen: peripheral blood. The source is a man aged 40-49 years with acute or convalescent COVID-19.

The rearrangement uses TRBV27 and TRBJ2-7; weak D call: TRBD1 (5 bases). This CDR3 region has 12 residues. Germline assignment: CDR1 MNHEY and CDR2 SMNVEV (reference sequence). V was shortened by 3 bases and J by 5 bases, with 8 bases between the two germline ends. The CDR3 region is CASSFVGDEQYF. CDR3 in DNA: TGTGCCAGCAGTTTTGTAGGGGACGAGCAGTACTTC.

The chain is built from TRBV27 and TRBJ1-6; D is perhaps TRBD1 (5 bases). Trimming shortened V by 5 bases and J by 5 bases, and 13 bases separated the two germline ends. The CDR3 consists of 15 residues. In germline, CDR1 is MNHEY, CDR2 SMNVEV (reference sequence). CDR3 nucleotides: TGTGCCAGCAGTCCAGTGGGGGGAAATAATTCACCCCTCCACTTT. It translates to CASSPVGGNNSPLHF.

The rearrangement joins TRBV27 to TRBJ2-7, with 9 bases lining up with TRBD1. The CDR3 is made up of 18 amino acids. Germline loops: CDR1 MNHEY, CDR2 SMNVEV (reference sequence). The V segment lost 5 bases and the J segment 3 bases; nucleotides outside the gene matches: 17. CDR3 nucleotides: TGTGCCAGCAGTCCGGGACAGGGCCCGATCTCCGCTTACTACGAGCAGTACTTC. As protein: CASSPGQGPISAYYEQYF.

The chain combines TRBV10-3 with TRBJ2-2; D gene unclear. Trimming took off 1 base at V and 1 base at J, with 4 bases between the two ends. CDR3 length: 14 residues. Germline V lookup: CDR1 ENHRY, CDR2 SYGVKD. The CDR3 bases are TGTGCCATCAGTGAGTTACAGAACACCGGGGAGCTGTTTTTT. Translating it yields CAISELQNTGELFF.

The chain is built from TRBV27 and TRBJ1-3, with 7 bases matching TRBD1. The CDR3 spans 17 residues. CDR1 and CDR2 (germline): MNHEY, SMNVEV (reference sequence). Trimming at V came to 0 bases and at J to 0 bases, leaving 5 bases not matched to a gene. The CDR3 sequence: CASSLSGTVSSGNTIYF. CDR3 DNA sequence: TGTGCCAGCAGTTTATCCGGGACAGTTAGCTCTGGAAACACCATATATTTT.

This clone has a single count. One junction end disagrees with the germline gene, perhaps due to a read error. CDR3 bases: TGTGCCAGCAGCTTAGACCCGTCCGGGGGGGGCAACTTGGAGTTT. Protein product: CASSLDPSGGGNLEF. The chain employs TRBV7-2 and TRBJ2-3, with 8 positions matching TRBD2. This CDR3 has 15 amino acids. The V gene's germline CDR1 is SGHTA and CDR2 FQGNSA. The entire variable domain, with the rest obtained from reference TRBV7-2 and TRBJ2-3, is as follows: GAGVSQSPSNKVTEKGKDVELRCDPISGHTALYWYRQSLGQGLEFLIYFQGNSAPDKSGLPSDRFSAERTGGSVSTLTIQRTQQEDSAVYLCASSLDPSGGGNLEFGPGTRLTVL.

This clone has only one observation. The chain carries TRBV6-6 and TRBJ1-1, with no clear D. The CDR3 contains 14 residues. Trimming stripped 3 bases from V and 0 bases from J, with 8 bases between. CDR1 MNHNY and CDR2 SVGAGI come from the germline V gene (reference sequence). The CDR3 here is CASSYVAMNTEAFF. The CDR3 coding sequence is TGTGCCAGCAGTTATGTGGCAATGAACACTGAAGCTTTCTTT.

The V gene is TRBV27, the J gene TRBJ2-2; unclear D gene. Trimming cost V 5 bases and J 7 bases, with 14 bases left between them. CDR1 and CDR2 (germline): MNHEY, SMNVEV (reference sequence). The CDR3 totals 14 residues. The CDR3 spells CASSPRNVGGELFF. The CDR3 DNA reads TGTGCCAGCAGTCCCAGGAACGTGGGCGGGGAGCTGTTTTTT.

This chain links TRBV12-5 with TRBJ2-5; possibly TRBD2 for D (7 bases). The length of the CDR3 is 17 residues. V gave up 3 bases and J gave up 5 bases, with 22 bases separating them. Germline V gives CDR1 LGHNT, CDR2 FRNRAP. This chain's CDR3 is CASGLWGGARVFETQYF. The CDR3 coding sequence is TGTGCTAGTGGTTTATGGGGGGGGGCGAGGGTCTTCGAGACCCAGTACTTC.

The rearrangement uses TRBV11-2 and TRBJ2-7; D is unclear. The CDR3 loop spans 12 amino acids. With 5 bases removed from V and 0 bases from J, the gap between germline ends came to 5 bases. Looked up from germline, CDR1 is SGHAT and CDR2 is FQNNGV. The CDR3, as DNA: TGTGCCAGCAGCCACAGCTCCTACGAGCAGTACTTC. Protein product: CASSHSSYEQYF.

The chain couples TRBV6-1 to TRBJ1-2; 8 nucleotides agree with TRBD1. Trimming took 3 bases from V and 2 from J; bases not matched to a gene: 8. CDR3 length: 16 amino acids. Germline V gives CDR1 MNHNS, CDR2 SASEGT. CDR3 nucleotides: TGTGCCAGCAGTGAGGCGTCGACAGGGGAGAACTATGGCTACACCTTC. As protein: CASSEASTGENYGYTF.

CDR3 bases: TGTGCCAGCAGTGAGAGGGGGTTGTATGGCTACACCTTC. Protein sequence: CASSERGLYGYTF. V is TRBV2 and J is TRBJ1-2, with D maybe TRBD1 (6 bases). The CDR3 is 13 amino acids. CDR1 and CDR2 (germline): SNHLY, FYNNEI. Between the trimmed V and J ends, which lost 3 bases and 5 bases, there was a span of 10 bases.

V usage is TRBV19 and J usage is TRBJ1-4; 7 nucleotides line up with TRBD1. Germline V gives CDR1 LNHDA, CDR2 SQIVND (reference sequence). Trimming at V came to 5 bases and at J to 6 bases, leaving 9 bases not matched to a gene. The CDR3 loop spans 15 amino acids. The CDR3 sequence is CASSLSTGYDEKLFF. The CDR3 DNA reads as TGTGCCAGTAGTCTCTCGACAGGGTACGATGAAAAACTGTTTTTT.

This chain links TRBV12-3 or TRBV12-4 with TRBJ1-2; 7 positions match TRBD1. V lost 5 bases, J lost 8 bases, and 5 bases stayed unmatched. The CDR3 sequence is 12 residues long. Here the CDR3 reads CASSPDRDGYTF. The CDR3 DNA follows: TGTGCCAGCAGTCCCGACAGGGACGGCTACACCTTC.

This clone has only a few counts. V usage is TRBV12-3 or TRBV12-4 and J usage is TRBJ1-2; TRBD1 matches at 9 bases. With 6 bases clipped from V and 8 bases from J, the junction kept 7 bases outside the gene matches. This CDR3 region has 13 residues. This CDR3 reads CASSRDRAGGYTF. The CDR3 coding sequence is TGTGCCAGCAGCCGGGACAGGGCCGGCGGCTACACCTTC.

The CDR3 nucleotides read TGTGCCAGCAGGGAAACAGGGGACGCTGACACCTTC. This encodes CASRETGDADTF. The chain is built from TRBV2 and TRBJ1-2, with 7 bases aligning to TRBD1. The CDR3 contains 12 residues. The V gene's germline CDR1 is SNHLY and CDR2 FYNNEI. J lost 12 bases, V lost 6 bases, and 10 bases had no gene match. Together with reference TRBV2 and TRBJ1-2, the CDR3 gives the full variable domain: EPEVTQTPSHQVTQMGQEVILRCVPISNHLYFYWYRQILGQKVEFLVSFYNNEISEKSEIFDDQFSVERPDGSNFTLKIRSTKLEDSAMYFCASRETGDADTFGSGTRLTVV.

This clone was seen a single time. The chain combines TRBV5-1 with TRBJ2-7, with TRBD2 as a possible D gene (7 bases). Trimming removed 5 bases at V and 2 bases at J, with 14 bases between. The germline V gene has CDR1 SGHRS and CDR2 YFSETQ. This CDR3 spans 14 amino acids. CDR3 sequence reads: CASRLGGGPYEQYF. In DNA, the CDR3 is TGCGCCAGCAGGCTGGGGGGGGGCCCCTACGAGCAGTACTTC.

The chain links TRBV7-2 to TRBJ2-1; 9 bases are shared with TRBD1. This CDR3 region has 17 residues. With 5 bases clipped from V and 10 bases from J, the junction kept 18 bases outside the gene matches. Looked up from germline, CDR1 is SGHTA and CDR2 is FQGNSA. The CDR3 region is CASSARFSGTGIWEQFF. The CDR3 DNA reads as TGTGCCAGCAGCGCTCGCTTTTCCGGGACAGGGATCTGGGAGCAGTTCTTC.

The CDR3 is CASSLVGGNNYGYTF. In DNA form, the CDR3 reads TGTGCCAGCAGCTTAGTAGGGGGAAATAACTATGGCTACACCTTC. V and J are TRBV7-2 and TRBJ1-2; D perhaps matches TRBD1 (6 bases). V lost 1 base, J lost 1 base, and 10 bases lay in between. This CDR3 region has 15 residues. Germline V gene sequence: CDR1 SGHTA, CDR2 FQGNSA.

As DNA, the CDR3 is TGCGCCAGCAGCTTGGTCCTCTCCTACGAGCAGTACTTC. It translates to CASSLVLSYEQYF. The V call is TRBV5-1, the J call TRBJ2-7; no clear D gene. The V gene lost 0 bases and the J gene lost 0 bases, with 4 bases spanning the gap. The CDR3 is 13 amino acids. Germline V gives CDR1 SGHRS, CDR2 YFSETQ.

In regard to this clone: Distinct nucleotide sequences in the sample also encode this CDR3. This chain connects TRBV11-3 to TRBJ2-3; 9 nucleotides match TRBD2. The CDR3 is made up of 15 amino acids. J was trimmed by 4 bases and V by 3 bases; bases with no gene match: 5. Germline V gene lookup returns CDR1 SGHNT and CDR2 YENEEA. For the CDR3, the DNA is TGTGCCAGCAGCTTGGGCGGGGGGGCGGCAGATACGCAGTATTTT. It yields the protein CASSLGGGAADTQYF.